Shown below are 29 T cell receptor beta chains from a single sample sequenced in a study of vaccination and CD4 T cells after COVID-19. Their specific antigens are unknown. Oncomine TCR Beta short-read sequencing was applied to DNA from cultured CD4+ T cells. TCRdb reanalysed the PCR reads using MiXCR and keeps one entry per CDR3 protein. The sample shows some 13,000 distinct CDR3 sequences, about 25% of them seen only once. Indicated treatment: approximately 11-day PBMC culture with coronavirus spike peptide pools or control peptides (ViraFEST assay). What was sequenced was CD4+ T cells from blood, cultured in vitro. The receptors originated from a human donor who had recovered from COVID-19.

This clonotype was observed a few times. The V gene is TRBV12-3 or TRBV12-4, the J gene TRBJ1-2, with a tentative D call TRBD1 (6 bases). V lost 6 bases, J lost 4 bases, and 18 bases lay in between. This CDR3 is built from 15 residues. In DNA, the CDR3 is TGTGCCAGCAGGCAGGGGTGGATGCAGGGCTATGGCTACACCTTC. It is translated as CASRQGWMQGYGYTF.

The chain is built from TRBV6-1 and TRBJ1-2; 7 nucleotides agree with TRBD1. This CDR3 comprises 14 residues. The V segment lost 6 bases and the J segment 3 bases; nucleotides outside the gene matches: 7. CDR1 and CDR2 (germline): MNHNS, SASEGT. CDR3 DNA: TGTGCCAGCAGCAAAATGACAGGGTACTATGGCTACACCTTC. It specifies CASSKMTGYYGYTF.

This clonotype appeared a few times. This rearrangement joins TRBV20-1 to TRBJ2-3, with D tentatively TRBD2 (5 bases). CDR3 length equals 14 residues. V was clipped by 2 bases and J by 0 bases, with 9 bases between them. From germline, CDR1 is DFQATT and CDR2 SNEGSKA (reference sequence). This CDR3 is CSARRAASTDTQYF. CDR3 sequence (DNA): TGCAGTGCTAGAAGAGCGGCCAGCACAGATACGCAGTATTTT.

The V and J genes are TRBV19 and TRBJ1-5; the D is unclear. The CDR3 contains 15 residues. Germline values: CDR1 LNHDA, CDR2 SQIVND (reference sequence). Trimming pared 5 bases from V and 5 bases from J, leaving 16 bases between. In DNA form, the CDR3 reads TGTGCCAGTAGTCTCGTGGGAAGGGAAGATCAGCCCCAGCATTTT. The encoded protein is CASSLVGREDQPQHF.

This chain links TRBV20-1 with TRBJ1-4, with D perhaps TRBD1 (5 bases). Deletions cut 1 base from V and 6 bases from J, with 6 bases between. CDR3 length: 12 amino acids. Germline-derived CDR1 and CDR2 are DFQATT and SNEGSKA (reference sequence). The CDR3 is CSARGGDEKLFF. Here the CDR3 DNA reads TGCAGTGCTAGAGGGGGGGATGAAAAACTGTTTTTT.

This chain connects TRBV20-1 to TRBJ1-2; no firm D call. The CDR3 runs to 15 residues. Germline CDR1 and CDR2: DFQATT and SNEGSKA (reference sequence). V was pared by 6 bases and J by 4 bases, with 21 bases between. The CDR3 here is CSASQQYSGFYGYTF. The CDR3 DNA is TGCAGTGCATCTCAACAGTACAGTGGATTCTATGGCTACACCTTC.

The chain recombines TRBV7-9 with TRBJ2-1; no clear D gene. The V end lost 5 bases, the J end lost 0 bases, and 11 bases lay between the germline ends. CDR3 size: 15 residues. Germline V CDR1 and CDR2: SEHNR, FQNEAQ (reference sequence). For the CDR3, the DNA is TGTGCCAGCAGCCTACTCCATAGCTCCTACAATGAGCAGTTCTTC. The encoded protein is CASSLLHSSYNEQFF.

This chain connects TRBV25-1 to TRBJ1-6; 11 bases fit TRBD1. CDR1 and CDR2 (germline): MGHDK, SYGVNS. The CDR3 has 14 amino acids. V lost 8 bases to trimming and J lost 9 bases; unmatched junction nucleotides: 6. CDR3 bases: TGTGCCAGCGGCCCCGGGACAGGGGGTTCACCCCTCCACTTT. It encodes CASGPGTGGSPLHF. Full variable domain (rest looked up from reference TRBV25-1 and TRBJ1-6): EADIYQTPRYLVIGTGKKITLECSQTMGHDKMYWYQQDPGMELHLIHYSYGVNSTEKGDLSSESTVSRIRTEHFPLTLESARPSHTSQYLCASGPGTGGSPLHFGNGTRLTVT.

The chain links TRBV12-3 or TRBV12-4 to TRBJ2-5; D is possibly TRBD1 (6 bases). V was cut by 5 bases and J by 9 bases, with 16 bases left in between. The CDR3 totals 13 residues. Here the CDR3 reads CASSPSPEGAQYF. The CDR3 DNA sequence: TGTGCCAGCAGTCCAAGTCCTGAGGGGGCCCAGTACTTC.

The chain has TRBV27 and TRBJ1-3; D is possibly TRBD1 (5 bases). In germline, CDR1 is MNHEY, CDR2 SMNVEV (reference sequence). The CDR3 has 14 residues. V was pared by 6 bases and J by 4 bases, with 13 bases between. The CDR3 region is CASRAGGTGNTIYF. CDR3 bases: TGTGCCAGCAGAGCGGGGGGAACGGGAAACACCATATATTTT.

This chain connects TRBV6-2 or TRBV6-3 to TRBJ1-2, with D unresolved. V was trimmed by 6 bases and J by 9 bases, leaving 20 bases between them. The CDR3 is 14 amino acids. The germline V gene encodes CDR1 MNHEY and CDR2 SVGEGT. The CDR3 nucleotides read TGTGCCAGCAGCCTCGACCGGGCCAGTCGCCGCTACACCTTC. Translated, it gives CASSLDRASRRYTF.

The genes are TRBV11-2 and TRBJ2-3, with TRBD1 identical over 7 bases. Germline V gene lookup returns CDR1 SGHAT and CDR2 FQNNGV. V lost 3 bases to trimming and J lost 2 bases; unmatched junction nucleotides: 8. The CDR3 runs 16 residues. In DNA, the CDR3 is TGTGCCAGCAGCTTTCCAACGGGACAGACCACAGATACGCAGTATTTT. The encoded protein is CASSFPTGQTTDTQYF. Drawing the rest from reference TRBV11-2 and TRBJ2-3, the complete variable domain is EAGVAQSPRYKIIEKRQSVAFWCNPISGHATLYWYQQILGQGPKLLIQFQNNGVVDDSQLPKDRFSAERLKGVDSTLKIQPAKLEDSAVYLCASSFPTGQTTDTQYFGPGTRLTVL.

By share, this clonotype ranks as medium-sized. CDR3 in amino acids: CASSSTGAALNYGYTF. The CDR3 bases are TGTGCCAGCAGTTCCACAGGGGCCGCCTTAAACTATGGCTACACCTTC. The genes are TRBV6-5 and TRBJ1-2; TRBD1 agrees at 7 bases. The CDR3 length is 16 residues. Trimming at V came to 4 bases and at J to 2 bases, leaving 10 bases not matched to a gene. Looked up from germline, CDR1 is MNHEY and CDR2 is SVGAGI.

This clonotype was counted between two and nine times. The chain recombines TRBV6-1 with TRBJ1-2, with 9 bases aligning to TRBD1. J gave up 9 bases and V 5 bases, and 4 bases lay outside the gene matches. This CDR3 comprises 12 residues. The germline gives CDR1 MNHNS, CDR2 SASEGT. The CDR3 loop reads CASSPQGARYTF. The CDR3 bases are TGTGCCAGCAGTCCACAGGGGGCTCGCTACACCTTC.

The rearrangement uses TRBV5-6 and TRBJ1-6; the D is unclear. The CDR3 runs 16 residues. Between the trimmed V and J ends, which lost 1 base and 3 bases, there was a span of 11 bases. Looked up from germline, CDR1 is SGHDT and CDR2 is YYEEEE. The CDR3 DNA reads TGTGCCAGCAGCTTGCGGACCGAAAACTATAATTCACCCCTCCACTTT. Its translation: CASSLRTENYNSPLHF.

DNA of the CDR3: TGTGCCAGCAAACTAGCGACCGGGGAGCTGTTTTTT. It specifies CASKLATGELFF. This sequence joins TRBV6-1 and TRBJ2-2, with 7 bases matching TRBD2. This CDR3 comprises 12 residues. The germline CDR1 and CDR2 sequences are MNHNS and SASEGT. Trimming took 7 bases from V and 5 from J; bases not matched to a gene: 1.

In this sample, this clonotype turned up once. This chain connects TRBV5-1 to TRBJ2-5, with D perhaps matching TRBD2 (6 bases). The CDR3 contains 14 residues. Germline assignment: CDR1 SGHRS and CDR2 YFSETQ. The V end lost 9 bases, the J end lost 4 bases, and 19 bases lay between the germline ends. DNA of the CDR3: TGCGCCACTAGGGTGGGGGGTCCTCGAGAGACCCAGTACTTC. Translated, it gives CATRVGGPRETQYF.

This clonotype was seen a handful of times. This chain connects TRBV12-5 to TRBJ2-7; 7 bases are shared with TRBD1. The ends lost 1 base at V and 5 bases at J; junction bases unmatched: 8. Germline CDR1 is LGHNT and CDR2 is FRNRAP. This CDR3 contains 15 residues. The CDR3 nucleotides read TGTGCTAGTGGTTTGGGGACCGACAGGGCTCACGAGCAGTACTTC. Residues: CASGLGTDRAHEQYF.

The rearrangement links TRBV20-1 to TRBJ2-5; 9 bases align to TRBD2. The CDR3 length is 15 residues. The germline gives CDR1 DFQATT, CDR2 SNEGSKA (reference sequence). After removal of 3 bases from V and 1 base from J, the junction contained 6 bases not matched to a gene. CDR3 sequence: CSARSASGIQETQYF. As DNA, the CDR3 is TGCAGTGCTAGGTCGGCTAGCGGGATCCAAGAGACCCAGTACTTC.

This clonotype was observed a handful of times. V gene TRBV2 combines with J gene TRBJ1-2; 7 bases map to TRBD1. The length of the CDR3 is 15 residues. V shed 4 bases and J 9 bases; nucleotides not matched to a gene: 14. In germline, CDR1 is SNHLY, CDR2 FYNNEI. In nucleotides, the CDR3 is TGTGCCAGCAGTGGAAGTTCCCCGACAGGGTCTAGCTACACCTTC. Translated, it gives CASSGSSPTGSSYTF. The full variable domain, completed using reference TRBV2 and TRBJ1-2, is EPEVTQTPSHQVTQMGQEVILRCVPISNHLYFYWYRQILGQKVEFLVSFYNNEISEKSEIFDDQFSVERPDGSNFTLKIRSTKLEDSAMYFCASSGSSPTGSSYTFGSGTRLTVV.

This clonotype has a handful of counts. The chain uses TRBV6-1 and TRBJ1-1; possibly TRBD1 for D (6 bases). Germline-derived CDR1 and CDR2 are MNHNS and SASEGT. This CDR3 is 17 amino acids long. Deletions cut 6 bases from V and 5 bases from J, with 25 bases between. DNA of the CDR3: TGTGCCAGCAGCGCCCATCAGGGGAGGGTAAGGGGAACTGAAGCTTTCTTT. Its protein is CASSAHQGRVRGTEAFF.

The sample holds a few counts of this clonotype. The genes are TRBV24-1 and TRBJ1-1, with TRBD1 matching over 9 bases. The germline V gene has CDR1 KGHDR and CDR2 SFDVKD. Trimming at V came to 9 bases and at J to 4 bases, leaving 11 bases not matched to a gene. This CDR3 region has 15 residues. CDR3 in DNA: TGTGCCACCCAAACCGGACAGGGGCGAGGCACTGAAGCTTTCTTT. It specifies CATQTGQGRGTEAFF.

This chain joins TRBV5-1 and TRBJ2-5; a weak D match, TRBD2 (6 bases). The V gene's germline CDR1 is SGHRS and CDR2 YFSETQ. V gave up 4 bases and J gave up 4 bases, with 23 bases separating them. The CDR3 is 17 residues long. The CDR3 region is CASSLIIGRGKRETQYF. CDR3 nucleotide sequence: TGCGCCAGCAGCCTGATAATAGGACGGGGGAAAAGAGAGACCCAGTACTTC.

Only a few counts were recorded for this clonotype. The rearrangement links TRBV6-1 to TRBJ1-2; D is possibly TRBD1 (5 bases). Trimming removed 8 bases at V and 8 bases at J, with 12 bases between. Germline CDR1 and CDR2: MNHNS and SASEGT. The CDR3 has 11 residues. The CDR3 DNA is TGTGCCAGCGGGACCTCTATGGGCTACACCTTC. It is translated as CASGTSMGYTF.

This clonotype showed up just a few times. The chain couples TRBV29-1 to TRBJ1-1, with D tentatively TRBD1 (6 bases). The CDR3 runs to 15 residues. From germline, CDR1 is SQVTM and CDR2 ANQGSEA. Between the trimmed V and J ends, which lost 6 bases and 1 base, there was a span of 18 bases. CDR3 protein: CSVFVSGTTNTEAFF. The CDR3 DNA reads TGCAGCGTGTTTGTTTCCGGGACAACGAACACTGAAGCTTTCTTT.

The chain recombines TRBV20-1 with TRBJ2-1; TRBD2 aligns across 15 bases. J gave up 1 base and V 6 bases, and 7 bases lay outside the gene matches. The CDR3 consists of 17 residues. Germline assignment: CDR1 DFQATT and CDR2 SNEGSKA (reference sequence). CDR3 residues: CSAFGTSGGPSYNEQFF. In DNA form, the CDR3 reads TGCAGTGCCTTTGGGACTAGCGGGGGGCCTTCCTACAATGAGCAGTTCTTC.

Only a few counts were recorded for this clonotype. V and J are TRBV12-3 or TRBV12-4 and TRBJ1-5; D ambiguous. Deletions cut 1 base from V and 5 bases from J, with 12 bases between. The CDR3 covers 15 residues. CDR3 amino acids: CASSLGIWRDQPQHF. As DNA, the CDR3 is TGTGCCAGCAGTTTAGGGATTTGGCGAGATCAGCCCCAGCATTTT.

CDR3 sequence: CASSPSSGTANEKLFF. In nucleotides, the CDR3 is TGTGCCAGCAGCCCCTCATCGGGGACAGCTAATGAAAAACTGTTTTTT. The rearrangement joins TRBV5-4 to TRBJ1-4; 7 bases line up with TRBD1. The V gene end was trimmed by 4 bases and the J gene end by 3 bases; junction bases not matched to a gene: 9. The CDR3 sequence is 16 residues long. Per germline, CDR1 SGHNT and CDR2 YYREEE (reference sequence).

This clonotype has only a few counts. The chain joins TRBV7-2 to TRBJ2-1; D call uncertain. CDR3 length equals 16 residues. Germline CDR1 and CDR2: SGHTA and FQGNSA. Trimming took 1 base from V and 0 from J, leaving 10 bases between them. The CDR3 DNA reads TGTGCCAGCAGCTTAGTAGGCGGAAGCTCCTACAATGAGCAGTTCTTC. Its protein product is CASSLVGGSSYNEQFF.